The 14 T cell receptor beta chains presented below share a single source sample, sequenced in a study of blood T cells in healthy people across ages. A second about 7 to 11 cycle PCR used barcoded and J-beta primers. TCRdb redid the calling of the 5' RACE reads with MiXCR, one entry per CDR3 protein. The sample has around 750,000 distinct CDR3 sequences, 40% to 65% seen once; the top ten hold approximately 40%. Material for sequencing was blood. The receptors stem from a man older than 75 in good health.

V gene TRBV2 combines with J gene TRBJ2-3; 10 nucleotides line up with TRBD2. Germline assignment: CDR1 SNHLY and CDR2 FYNNEI. CDR3 length: 15 amino acids. V was clipped by 4 bases and J by 14 bases; unmatched bases: 15. Here the CDR3 DNA reads TGTGCCAGCAGTGCAGTTAGCGGGAGGCACAGATACGCGTATTTT. Residues: CASSAVSGRHRYAYF.

This clonotype was counted a few times. The chain carries TRBV7-3 and TRBJ1-1, with unresolved D. The CDR3 is 14 amino acids. V was trimmed by 5 bases and J by 5 bases, leaving 15 bases between them. Germline CDR1 SGHTA, CDR2 FQGTGA. CDR3 nucleotide sequence: TGTGCCAGCAGCCTTTTGGCGATAGGTACTGAAGCTTTCTTT. The encoded protein is CASSLLAIGTEAFF.

This clonotype has a handful of counts. The chain couples TRBV20-1 to TRBJ1-4; 8 bases fit TRBD1. The V segment lost 3 bases and the J segment 3 bases; nucleotides outside the gene matches: 12. Germline lookup yields CDR1 DFQATT and CDR2 SNEGSKA (reference sequence). There are 17 residues in the CDR3. DNA of the CDR3: TGCAGTGCTAGGGCCCCTGGACAGGGCGGTTCTAATGAAAAACTGTTTTTT. This translates into CSARAPGQGGSNEKLFF.

This rearrangement joins TRBV2 to TRBJ2-7; 8 bases are shared with TRBD2. The CDR3 is made up of 15 amino acids. The germline CDR1 and CDR2 sequences are SNHLY and FYNNEI. V shed 0 bases, J shed 10 bases, and the junction held 11 bases outside the gene matches. The DNA for the CDR3 is TGTGCCAGCAGTGAAGCGCCGCGGGGGGCTAGCGAACAGTACTTC. Encoded protein: CASSEAPRGASEQYF.

This clonotype appeared many times. Written as DNA, the CDR3 is TGTGCCAGCAGCACCGTGGGCCTCCAAGAGACCCAGTACTTC. Translation gives CASSTVGLQETQYF. V and J are TRBV4-2 and TRBJ2-5; D unresolved. CDR3 size: 14 residues. V lost 5 bases and J lost 1, with 11 bases in between. Per the germline V gene, CDR1 is LGHNA and CDR2 is YNFKEQ.

The chain's CDR3 is CASSLRAGASSYEQYF. The CDR3 region has the DNA TGTGCCAGCAGTTTACGAGCGGGGGCAAGCTCCTACGAGCAGTACTTC. The V gene is TRBV27, the J gene TRBJ2-7; TRBD2 matches at 8 bases. Trimming at V came to 2 bases and at J to 0 bases, leaving 6 bases not matched to a gene. The CDR3 spans 16 residues. CDR1 is MNHEY, CDR2 SMNVEV, per germline (reference sequence).

A few counts support this clonotype. The gene calls are TRBV11-2 and TRBJ2-1; perhaps TRBD2 as D (7 bases). The V gene's germline CDR1 is SGHAT and CDR2 FQNNGV. CDR3 length equals 13 residues. V lost 6 bases, J lost 10 bases, and 16 bases lay in between. The CDR3 DNA sequence: TGTGCCAGCAGGAGGGCGAGGGGGGGCGAGCAGTTCTTC. Protein sequence: CASRRARGGEQFF.

The gene calls are TRBV28 and TRBJ2-1, with a weak D call TRBD2 (6 bases). Germline V CDR1 and CDR2: MDHEN, SYDVKM. V shed 4 bases and J shed 1 base, with 14 bases lying between them. The CDR3 runs 16 residues. The CDR3 spells CASSSSKAGSYNEQFF. The CDR3 bases are TGTGCCAGCAGTTCCTCCAAGGCGGGGTCCTACAATGAGCAGTTCTTC. Filled out from reference TRBV28 and TRBJ2-1, the complete variable domain reads DVKVTQSSRYLVKRTGEKVFLECVQDMDHENMFWYRQDPGLGLRLIYFSYDVKMKEKGDIPEGYSVSREKKERFSLILESASTNQTSMYLCASSSSKAGSYNEQFFGPGTRLTVL.

This clonotype was found once. The chain combines TRBV21-1 with TRBJ1-2; TRBD1, the table's D call, was not compared with the DNA. TRBV21-1 is noted as a pseudogene. The CDR3 loop spans 15 amino acids. The CDR3 DNA reads TGTGCCAAACCGGGACAGGTCTCCCCTTTCTATGGCTACACCTTC. Encoded protein: CAKPGQVSPFYGYTF.

This chain uses TRBV5-1 with TRBJ2-1; 7 bases agree with TRBD1. The V and J ends lost 3 bases and 9 bases, in that order; junction bases with no gene match: 9. The CDR3 spans 14 residues. The germline gives CDR1 SGHRS, CDR2 YFSETQ. The CDR3 region is CASSSLTGMGEQFF. The CDR3 region has the DNA TGCGCCAGCAGCTCCCTGACAGGGATGGGTGAGCAGTTCTTC.

This clonotype was observed a single time. The chain recombines TRBV7-2 with TRBJ2-1; TRBD2 is a possible D gene (5 bases). The CDR3 is made up of 16 amino acids. Trimming shortened V by 6 bases and J by 8 bases, and 23 bases separated the two germline ends. Germline lookup yields CDR1 SGHTA and CDR2 FQGNSA. CDR3 sequence (DNA): TGTGCCAGCAGAAACAAAAGGACTGGACTCTGGGATGAGCAGTTCTTC. Translated: CASRNKRTGLWDEQFF.

V gene TRBV20-1 combines with J gene TRBJ2-3, with D possibly being TRBD1 (6 bases). Germline CDR1 is DFQATT and CDR2 is SNEGSKA (reference sequence). The length of the CDR3 is 13 residues. Trimming left V 6 bases short and J 4 bases short, with 14 bases between. CDR3 nucleotides: TGCAGTGCCATGGACAGAATCGCAGATACGCAGTATTTT. Encoded protein: CSAMDRIADTQYF.

The chain has TRBV20-1 and TRBJ2-3, with TRBD2 identical over 10 bases. This CDR3 is 15 amino acids long. Germline V lookup: CDR1 DFQATT, CDR2 SNEGSKA (reference sequence). The J segment lost 5 bases and the V segment lost 3 bases, leaving 8 bases of the junction unmatched. CDR3 nucleotide sequence: TGCAGTGCTAGTCACCTAGCGGGAGTTGGAGATACGCAGTATTTT. Translated: CSASHLAGVGDTQYF.

This chain links TRBV5-1 with TRBJ2-3, with D hard to call. The CDR3 runs to 15 residues. Germline CDR1 reads SGHRS; CDR2 reads YFSETQ. Trimming cost V 2 bases and J 14 bases, with 24 bases left between them. The CDR3 bases are TGCGCCAGCAGCTTCCGCCCTAATCAGTACAGATACGCGTATTTT. Protein product: CASSFRPNQYRYAYF.